This T cell receptor (beta chain) was sequenced during a study of CDR3 diversity in severe acne. This clonotype came up a few times. The CDR3 is 15 amino acids. The J segment lost 2 bases and the V segment lost 4 bases, leaving 3 bases of the junction unmatched. Germline CDR1 reads SSHAT; CDR2 reads FNYEAQ (reference sequence). TCRdb called the PCR reads again in MiXCR, with one record for every CDR3 protein. The data contain approximately 97,000 distinct CDR3 sequences, about half of them singletons. Source material: blood. The V gene is TRBV7-7, the J gene TRBJ2-5, with 11 bases fitting TRBD1. This clonotype originated in a male donor with acne. CDR3 loop: CASSSGQGVQETQYF. In nucleotides, the CDR3 is TGTGCCAGCAGCTCGGGACAGGGGGTTCAAGAGACCCAGTACTTC.